This T cell receptor beta chain was observed in a study of cytomegalovirus exposure and HLA in healthy donors. This CDR3 contains 12 residues. Germline assignment: CDR1 SEHNR and CDR2 FQNEAQ (reference sequence). J lost 3 bases, V lost 8 bases, and 2 bases had no gene match. Healthy individuals who donated bone marrow served as the donors. Primers for the PCR totalled 60 Vbeta and 13 Jbeta. TCRdb's table, derived via immunoSEQ multiplex PCR, lists solely in-frame clones and lacks some. The sample carries around 150,000 clones, about 79% recorded once. The receptor was derived from a male donor in good health and CMV-seronegative. The chain employs TRBV7-9 and TRBJ2-5; TRBD1 agrees at 8 bases. Sequencing was done on a sample of PBMCs. The CDR3 is CASGTGKETQYF. CDR3 DNA: TGTGCCAGCGGGACAGGAAAAGAGACCCAGTACTTC.